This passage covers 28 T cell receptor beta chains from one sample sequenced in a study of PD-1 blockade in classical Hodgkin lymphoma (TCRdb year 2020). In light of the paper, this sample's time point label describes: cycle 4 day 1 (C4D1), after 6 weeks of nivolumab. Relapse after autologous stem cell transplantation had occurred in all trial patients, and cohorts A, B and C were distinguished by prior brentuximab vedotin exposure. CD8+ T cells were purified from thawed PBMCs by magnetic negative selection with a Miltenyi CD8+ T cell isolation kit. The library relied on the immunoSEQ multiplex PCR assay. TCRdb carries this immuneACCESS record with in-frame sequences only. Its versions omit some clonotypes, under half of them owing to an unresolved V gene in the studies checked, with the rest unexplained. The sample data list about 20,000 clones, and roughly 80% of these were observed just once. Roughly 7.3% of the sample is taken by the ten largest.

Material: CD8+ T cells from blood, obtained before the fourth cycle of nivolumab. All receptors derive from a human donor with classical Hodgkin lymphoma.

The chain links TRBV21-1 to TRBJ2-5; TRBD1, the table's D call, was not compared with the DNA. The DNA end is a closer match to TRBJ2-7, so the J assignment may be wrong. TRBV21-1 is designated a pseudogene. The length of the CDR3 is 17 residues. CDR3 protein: CASSTLIRRGQDYEQYF. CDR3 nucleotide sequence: TGTGCCAGCAGCACCTTGATCCGCCGTGGACAGGACTACGAGCAGTACTTC.

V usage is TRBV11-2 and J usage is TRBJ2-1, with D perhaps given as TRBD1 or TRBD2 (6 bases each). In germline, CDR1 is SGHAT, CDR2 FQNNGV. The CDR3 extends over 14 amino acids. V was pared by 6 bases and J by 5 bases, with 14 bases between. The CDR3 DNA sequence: TGTGCCAGCAGTCTAGGAGGGGGGAACAATGAGCAGTTCTTC. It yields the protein CASSLGGGNNEQFF.

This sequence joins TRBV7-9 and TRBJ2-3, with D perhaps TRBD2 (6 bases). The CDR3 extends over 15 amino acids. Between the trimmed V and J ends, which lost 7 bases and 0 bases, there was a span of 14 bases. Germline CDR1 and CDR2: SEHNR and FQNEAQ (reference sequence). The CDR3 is CASKFSGASTDTQYF. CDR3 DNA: TGTGCCAGCAAATTTAGCGGAGCTAGCACAGATACGCAGTATTTT.

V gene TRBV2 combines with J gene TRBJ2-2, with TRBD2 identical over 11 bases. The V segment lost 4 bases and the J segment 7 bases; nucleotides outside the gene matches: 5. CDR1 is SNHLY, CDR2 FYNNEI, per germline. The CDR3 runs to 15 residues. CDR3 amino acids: CASSGSGGANGELFF. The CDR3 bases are TGTGCCAGCAGTGGTAGCGGGGGGGCTAACGGGGAGCTGTTTTTT.

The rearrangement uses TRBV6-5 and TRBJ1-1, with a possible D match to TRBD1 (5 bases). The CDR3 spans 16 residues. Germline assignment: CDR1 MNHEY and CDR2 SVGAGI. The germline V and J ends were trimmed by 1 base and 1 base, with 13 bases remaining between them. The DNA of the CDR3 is TGTGCCAGCAGTTACTTTGTCGGGGGAGGGAACACTGAAGCTTTCTTT. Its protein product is CASSYFVGGGNTEAFF.

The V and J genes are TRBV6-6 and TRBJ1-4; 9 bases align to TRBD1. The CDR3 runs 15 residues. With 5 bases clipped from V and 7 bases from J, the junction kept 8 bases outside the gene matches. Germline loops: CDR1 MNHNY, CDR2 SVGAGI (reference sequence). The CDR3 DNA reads TGTGCCAGCAGTGCTCCGGGACAGGGACCTGAAAAACTGTTTTTT. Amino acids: CASSAPGQGPEKLFF.

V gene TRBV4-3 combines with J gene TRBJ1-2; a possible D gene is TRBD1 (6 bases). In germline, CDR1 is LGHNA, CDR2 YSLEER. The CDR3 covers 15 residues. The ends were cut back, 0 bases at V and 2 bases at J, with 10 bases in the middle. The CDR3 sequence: CASSQEQGSNYGYTF. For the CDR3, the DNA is TGCGCCAGCAGCCAAGAACAGGGTTCCAACTATGGCTACACCTTC.

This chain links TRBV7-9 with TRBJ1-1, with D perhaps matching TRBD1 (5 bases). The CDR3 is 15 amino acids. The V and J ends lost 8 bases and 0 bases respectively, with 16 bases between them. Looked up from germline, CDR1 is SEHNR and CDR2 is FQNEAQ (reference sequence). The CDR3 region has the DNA TGTGCCAGCCAATTTGGGGCCGGACTGAACACTGAAGCTTTCTTT. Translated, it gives CASQFGAGLNTEAFF.

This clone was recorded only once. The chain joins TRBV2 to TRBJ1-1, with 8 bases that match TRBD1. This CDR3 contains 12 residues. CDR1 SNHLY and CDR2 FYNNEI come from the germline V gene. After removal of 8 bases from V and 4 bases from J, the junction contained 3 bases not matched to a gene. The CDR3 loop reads CASWTGSTEAFF. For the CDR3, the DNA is TGTGCCAGCTGGACAGGGAGCACTGAAGCTTTCTTT.

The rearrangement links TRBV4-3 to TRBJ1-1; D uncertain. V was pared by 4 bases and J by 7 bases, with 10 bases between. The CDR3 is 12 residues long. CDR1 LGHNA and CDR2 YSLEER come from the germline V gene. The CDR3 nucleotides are TGCGCCAGCAGCCCCGGAACAAATGAAGCTTTCTTT. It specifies CASSPGTNEAFF.

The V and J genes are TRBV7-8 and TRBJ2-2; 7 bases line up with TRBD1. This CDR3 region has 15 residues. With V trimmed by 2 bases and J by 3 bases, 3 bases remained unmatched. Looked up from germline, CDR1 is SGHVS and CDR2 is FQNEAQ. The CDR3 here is CASSLMTGYTGELFF. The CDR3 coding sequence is TGTGCCAGCAGCTTAATGACAGGGTACACCGGGGAGCTGTTTTTT.

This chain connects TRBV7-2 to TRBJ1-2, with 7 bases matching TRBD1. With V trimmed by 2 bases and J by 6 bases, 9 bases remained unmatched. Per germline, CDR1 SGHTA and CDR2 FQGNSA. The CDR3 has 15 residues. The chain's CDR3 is CASSLPPDRRNGYTF. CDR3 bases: TGTGCCAGCAGCTTACCGCCGGACAGGAGGAATGGCTACACCTTC.

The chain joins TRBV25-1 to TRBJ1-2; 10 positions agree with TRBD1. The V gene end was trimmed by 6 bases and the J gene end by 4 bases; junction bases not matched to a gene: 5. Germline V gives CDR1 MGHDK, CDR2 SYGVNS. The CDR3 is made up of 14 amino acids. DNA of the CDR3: TGTGCCAGCAGCGGGACAGGGGTTTCCTATGGCTACACCTTC. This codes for CASSGTGVSYGYTF.

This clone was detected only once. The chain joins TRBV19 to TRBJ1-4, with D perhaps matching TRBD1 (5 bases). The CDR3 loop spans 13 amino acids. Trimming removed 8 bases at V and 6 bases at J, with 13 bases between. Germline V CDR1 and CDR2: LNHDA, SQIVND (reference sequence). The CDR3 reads CASLAQGDEKLFF. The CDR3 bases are TGTGCCAGTCTGGCCCAGGGAGATGAAAAACTGTTTTTT.

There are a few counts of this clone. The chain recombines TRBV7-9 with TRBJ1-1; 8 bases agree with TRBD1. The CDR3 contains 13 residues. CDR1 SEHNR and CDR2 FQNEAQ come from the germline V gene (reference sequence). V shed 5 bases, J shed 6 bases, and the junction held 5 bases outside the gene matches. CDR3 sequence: CASSPGTGSEAFF. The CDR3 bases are TGTGCCAGCAGCCCCGGGACAGGTTCTGAAGCTTTCTTT.

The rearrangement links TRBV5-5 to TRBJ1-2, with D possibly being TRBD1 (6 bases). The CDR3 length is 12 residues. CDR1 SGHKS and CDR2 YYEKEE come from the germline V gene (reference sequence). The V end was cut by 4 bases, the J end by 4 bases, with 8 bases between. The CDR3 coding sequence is TGTGCCAGCAGCACGGACAGCTATGGCTACACCTTC. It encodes CASSTDSYGYTF. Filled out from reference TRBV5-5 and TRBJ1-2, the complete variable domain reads DAGVTQSPTHLIKTRGQQVTLRCSPISGHKSVSWYQQVLGQGPQFIFQYYEKEERGRGNFPDRFSARQFPNYSSELNVNALLLGDSALYLCASSTDSYGYTFGSGTRLTVV.

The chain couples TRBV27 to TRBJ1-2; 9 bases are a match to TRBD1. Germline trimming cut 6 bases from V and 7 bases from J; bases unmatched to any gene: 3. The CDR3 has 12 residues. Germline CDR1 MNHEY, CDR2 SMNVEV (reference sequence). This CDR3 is CASRTGGGGYTF. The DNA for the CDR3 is TGTGCCAGCAGGACAGGGGGGGGTGGCTACACCTTC.

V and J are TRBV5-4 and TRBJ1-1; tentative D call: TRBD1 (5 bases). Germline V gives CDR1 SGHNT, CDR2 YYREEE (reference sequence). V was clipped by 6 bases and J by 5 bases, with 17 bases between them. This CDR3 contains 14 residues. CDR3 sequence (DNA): TGTGCCAGCACCCTTAGTGGGGGGGGGACTGAAGCTTTCTTT. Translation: CASTLSGGGTEAFF. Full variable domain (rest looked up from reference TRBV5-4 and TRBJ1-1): ETGVTQSPTHLIKTRGQQVTLRCSSQSGHNTVSWYQQALGQGPQFIFQYYREEENGRGNFPPRFSGLQFPNYSSELNVNALELDDSALYLCASTLSGGGTEAFFGQGTRLTVV.

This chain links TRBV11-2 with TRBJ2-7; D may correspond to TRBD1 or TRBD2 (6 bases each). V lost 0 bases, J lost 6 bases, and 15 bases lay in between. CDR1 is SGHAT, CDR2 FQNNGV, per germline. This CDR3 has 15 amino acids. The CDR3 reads CASSLDRSGASEQYF. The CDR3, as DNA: TGTGCCAGCAGCTTAGACCGATCGGGGGCAAGCGAGCAGTACTTC. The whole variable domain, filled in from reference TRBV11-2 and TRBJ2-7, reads EAGVAQSPRYKIIEKRQSVAFWCNPISGHATLYWYQQILGQGPKLLIQFQNNGVVDDSQLPKDRFSAERLKGVDSTLKIQPAKLEDSAVYLCASSLDRSGASEQYFGPGTRLTVT.

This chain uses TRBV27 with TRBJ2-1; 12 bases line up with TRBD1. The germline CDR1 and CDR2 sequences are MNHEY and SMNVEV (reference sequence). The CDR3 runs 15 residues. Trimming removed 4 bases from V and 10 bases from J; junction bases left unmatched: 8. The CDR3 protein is CASSWSGQGAWEQFF. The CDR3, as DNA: TGTGCCAGCAGTTGGTCGGGACAGGGGGCTTGGGAGCAGTTCTTC.

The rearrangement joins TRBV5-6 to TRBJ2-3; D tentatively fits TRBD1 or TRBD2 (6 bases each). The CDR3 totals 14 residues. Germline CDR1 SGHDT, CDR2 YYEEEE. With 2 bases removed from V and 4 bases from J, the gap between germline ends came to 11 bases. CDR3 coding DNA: TGTGCCAGCAGCTTCGTCGGGGGCGCAGATACGCAGTATTTT. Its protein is CASSFVGGADTQYF. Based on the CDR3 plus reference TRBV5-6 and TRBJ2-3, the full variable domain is DAGVTQSPTHLIKTRGQQVTLRCSPKSGHDTVSWYQQALGQGPQFIFQYYEEEERQRGNFPDRFSGHQFPNYSSELNVNALLLGDSALYLCASSFVGGADTQYFGPGTRLTVL.

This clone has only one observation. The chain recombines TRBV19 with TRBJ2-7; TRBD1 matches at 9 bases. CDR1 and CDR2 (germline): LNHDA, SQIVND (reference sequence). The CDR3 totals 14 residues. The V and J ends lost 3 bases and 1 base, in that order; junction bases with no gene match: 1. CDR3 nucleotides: TGTGCCAGTAGTATTGGGACAGGGTCCTACGAGCAGTACTTC. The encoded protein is CASSIGTGSYEQYF.

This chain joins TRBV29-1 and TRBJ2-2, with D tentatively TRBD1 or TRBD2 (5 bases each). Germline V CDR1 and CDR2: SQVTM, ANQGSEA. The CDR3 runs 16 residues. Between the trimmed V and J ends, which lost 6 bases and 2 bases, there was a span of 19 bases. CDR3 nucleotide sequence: TGCAGCGTCCGGGGTCGGGACCAGATAAACACCGGGGAGCTGTTTTTT. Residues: CSVRGRDQINTGELFF.

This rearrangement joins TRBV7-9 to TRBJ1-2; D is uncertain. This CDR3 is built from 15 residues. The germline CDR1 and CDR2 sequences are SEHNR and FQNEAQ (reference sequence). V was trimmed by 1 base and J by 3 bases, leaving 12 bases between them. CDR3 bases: TGTGCCAGCAGCTTAGGCGGCCAGGCCCACTATGGCTACACCTTC. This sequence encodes CASSLGGQAHYGYTF. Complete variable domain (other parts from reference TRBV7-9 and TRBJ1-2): DTGVSQNPRHKITKRGQNVTFRCDPISEHNRLYWYRQTLGQGPEFLTYFQNEAQLEKSRLLSDRFSAERPKGSFSTLEIQRTEQGDSAMYLCASSLGGQAHYGYTFGSGTRLTVV.

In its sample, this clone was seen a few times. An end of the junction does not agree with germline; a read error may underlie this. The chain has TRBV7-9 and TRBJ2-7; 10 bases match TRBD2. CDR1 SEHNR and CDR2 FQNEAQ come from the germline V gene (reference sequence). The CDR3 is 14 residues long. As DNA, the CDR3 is TGTGCCAGCACCCACGCGGATACTAGCGGGGATGGGGACTTC. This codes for CASTHADTSGDGDF.

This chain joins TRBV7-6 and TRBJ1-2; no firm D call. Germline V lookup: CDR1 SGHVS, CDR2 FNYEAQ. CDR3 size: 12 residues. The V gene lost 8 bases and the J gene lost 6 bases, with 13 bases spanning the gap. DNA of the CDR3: TGTGCCAGCCGTGCGGCAGCAGATGGCTACACCTTC. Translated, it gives CASRAAADGYTF.

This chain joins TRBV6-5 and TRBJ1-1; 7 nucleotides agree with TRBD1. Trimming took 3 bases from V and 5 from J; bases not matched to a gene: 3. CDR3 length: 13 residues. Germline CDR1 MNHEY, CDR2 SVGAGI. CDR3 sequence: CASSYRGLTEAFF. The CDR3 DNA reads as TGTGCCAGCAGTTATAGGGGGCTGACTGAAGCTTTCTTT.

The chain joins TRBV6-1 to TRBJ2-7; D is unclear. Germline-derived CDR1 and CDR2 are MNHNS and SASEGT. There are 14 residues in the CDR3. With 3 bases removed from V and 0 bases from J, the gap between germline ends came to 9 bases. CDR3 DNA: TGTGCCAGCAGTGATCGGAGCTTCTCCTACGAGCAGTACTTC. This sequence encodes CASSDRSFSYEQYF.